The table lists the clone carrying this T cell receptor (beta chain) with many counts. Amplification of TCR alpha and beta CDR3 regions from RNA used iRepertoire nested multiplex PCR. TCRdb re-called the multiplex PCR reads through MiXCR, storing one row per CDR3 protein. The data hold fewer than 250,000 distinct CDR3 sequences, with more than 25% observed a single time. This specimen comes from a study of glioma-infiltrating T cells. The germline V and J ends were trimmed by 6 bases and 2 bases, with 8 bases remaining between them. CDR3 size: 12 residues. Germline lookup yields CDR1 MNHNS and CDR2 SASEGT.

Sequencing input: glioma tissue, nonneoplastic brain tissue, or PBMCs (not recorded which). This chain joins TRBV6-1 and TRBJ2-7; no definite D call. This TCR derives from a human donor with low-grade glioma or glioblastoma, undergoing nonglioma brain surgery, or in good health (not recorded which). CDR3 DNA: TGTGCCAGCAGCTCGTCGACCTACGAGCAGTACTTC. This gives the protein CASSSSTYEQYF.